This T cell receptor beta chain was obtained from a study of a mutant IDH1 vaccine in newly diagnosed glioma. Study results and limitations: Vaccination induced immune responses in around 93% of patients.

The method was immunoSEQ multiplex PCR; TCRdb's version includes in-frame clones alone and lacks a portion of them. The table lists 30,000 or so clones, around 80% of them singletons. Concerning this clone: Its antigen is currently unknown.

Time point defined: week 35, safety follow-up. Topical imiquimod accompanied each vaccine dose, which consisted of 300 ug of mutant IDH1 20-mer peptide. This clonotype was obtained from a man aged 35-49 years with glioma. Some clones in this sample may be carry-over from other donors' samples. Sequences were derived from PBMCs, sampled from a glioma patient whose treatment included an IDH1 peptide vaccine.

The CDR3 nucleotides are TGTGCCAGCAGCTCAAGACCAGGGGTAGACTACGAGCAGTACTTC. Protein product: CASSSRPGVDYEQYF. The rearrangement links TRBV7-6 to TRBJ2-7; TRBD1 might be the D (6 bases). V lost 4 bases, J lost 3 bases, and 16 bases lay in between. The CDR3 is made up of 15 amino acids. Looked up from germline, CDR1 is SGHVS and CDR2 is FNYEAQ.